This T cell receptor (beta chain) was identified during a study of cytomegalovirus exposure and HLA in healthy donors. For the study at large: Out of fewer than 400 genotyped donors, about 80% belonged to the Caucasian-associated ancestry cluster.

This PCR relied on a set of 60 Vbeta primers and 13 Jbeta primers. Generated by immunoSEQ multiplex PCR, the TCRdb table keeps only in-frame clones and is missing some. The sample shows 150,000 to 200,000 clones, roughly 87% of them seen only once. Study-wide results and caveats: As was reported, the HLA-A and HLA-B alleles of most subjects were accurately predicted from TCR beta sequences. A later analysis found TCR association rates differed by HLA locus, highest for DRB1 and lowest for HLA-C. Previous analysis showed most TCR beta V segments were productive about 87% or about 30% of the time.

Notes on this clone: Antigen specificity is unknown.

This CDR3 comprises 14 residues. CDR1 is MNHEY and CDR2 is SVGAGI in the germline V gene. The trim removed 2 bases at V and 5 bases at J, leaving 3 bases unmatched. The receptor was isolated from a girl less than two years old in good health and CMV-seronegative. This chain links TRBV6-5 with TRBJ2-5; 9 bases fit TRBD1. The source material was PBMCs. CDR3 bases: TGTGCCAGCAGTTACGACAGGGGGAGCGAGACCCAGTACTTC. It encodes CASSYDRGSETQYF.